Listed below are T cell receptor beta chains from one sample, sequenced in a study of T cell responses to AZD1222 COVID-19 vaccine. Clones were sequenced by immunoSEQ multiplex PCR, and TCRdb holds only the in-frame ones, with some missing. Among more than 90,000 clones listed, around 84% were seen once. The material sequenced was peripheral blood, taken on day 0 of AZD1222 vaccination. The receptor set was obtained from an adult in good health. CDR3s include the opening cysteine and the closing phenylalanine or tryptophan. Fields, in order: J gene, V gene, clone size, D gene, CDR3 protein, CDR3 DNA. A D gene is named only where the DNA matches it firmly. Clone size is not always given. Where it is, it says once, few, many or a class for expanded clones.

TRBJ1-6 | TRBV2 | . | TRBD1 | CASSEAYGQGPRNSPLHF | TGTGCCAGCAGTGAAGCTTACGGACAGGGCCCTCGGAATTCACCCCTCCACTTT
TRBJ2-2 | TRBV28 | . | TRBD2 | CASRRSGDGELFF | TGTGCCAGCAGAAGAAGCGGGGACGGGGAGCTGTTTTTT
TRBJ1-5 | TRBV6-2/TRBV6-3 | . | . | CASSRPTVFGNQPQHF | TGTGCCAGCAGCCGACCGACGGTTTTTGGCAATCAGCCCCAGCATTTT
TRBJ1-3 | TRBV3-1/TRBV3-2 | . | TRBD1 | CASSQVRGPGNTIYF | TGTGCCAGCAGCCAAGTGAGGGGGCCTGGAAACACCATATATTTT
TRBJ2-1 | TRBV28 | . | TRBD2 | CASSLFFLAGVNNEQFF | TGTGCCAGCAGTTTATTTTTCCTAGCGGGAGTGAACAATGAGCAGTTCTTC
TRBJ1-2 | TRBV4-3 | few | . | CASSQDAGPNYGYTF | TGCGCCAGCAGCCAAGATGCGGGGCCTAACTATGGCTACACCTTC
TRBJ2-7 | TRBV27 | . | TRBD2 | CASIHGSGLAGGEQYF | TGTGCCAGCATCCATGGGAGCGGACTAGCGGGAGGCGAGCAGTACTTC
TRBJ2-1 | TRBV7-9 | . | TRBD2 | CASSSGLAGPNEQFF | TGTGCCAGCAGCTCGGGACTAGCGGGCCCCAATGAGCAGTTCTTC
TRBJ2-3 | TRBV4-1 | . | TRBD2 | CASSQGVGGGTDTQYF | TGCGCCAGCAGCCAAGGTGTCGGGGGGGGCACAGATACGCAGTATTTT
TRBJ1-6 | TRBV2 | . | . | CASTRDSPLHF | TGTGCCAGCACCCGCGATTCACCCCTCCACTTT
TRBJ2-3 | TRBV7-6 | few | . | CASSLQASSTDTQYF | TGTGCCAGCAGCTTACAGGCTTCTAGCACAGATACGCAGTATTTT
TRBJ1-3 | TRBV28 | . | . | CASSFVGYINTIYF | TGTGCCAGCAGTTTTGTAGGGTATATTAACACCATATATTTT
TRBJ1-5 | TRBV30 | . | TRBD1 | CAWESGGGQPQHF | TGTGCCTGGGAGTCAGGGGGCGGTCAGCCCCAGCATTTT
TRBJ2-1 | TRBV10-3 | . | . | CAISFNRDEQFF | TGTGCCATCAGTTTTAACAGGGATGAGCAGTTCTTC
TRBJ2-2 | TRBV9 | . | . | CASSSSPRGNTGELFF | TGTGCCAGCAGCTCCTCCCCTCGGGGGAACACCGGGGAGCTGTTTTTT
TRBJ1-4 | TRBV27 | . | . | CASSSQTATNEKLFF | TGTGCCAGCAGTTCTCAGACTGCAACTAATGAAAAACTGTTTTTT
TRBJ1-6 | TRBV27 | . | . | CASSFHGSSPLHF | TGTGCCAGCAGTTTCCATGGGAGTTCTCCCCTCCACTTT
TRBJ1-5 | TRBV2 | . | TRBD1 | CASTGQGAGNQPQHF | TGTGCCAGCACTGGACAGGGCGCAGGCAATCAGCCCCAGCATTTT
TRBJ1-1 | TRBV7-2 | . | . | CASSLGFGVTNTEAFF | TGTGCCAGCAGCTTAGGGTTCGGGGTGACGAACACTGAAGCTTTCTTT
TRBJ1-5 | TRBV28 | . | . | CASSTKLGRYNQPQHF | TGTGCCAGCAGTACTAAGCTCGGGCGGTACAATCAGCCCCAGCATTTT
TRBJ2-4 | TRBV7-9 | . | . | CASRGRAAKNIQYF | TGTGCCAGCAGGGGCAGGGCTGCCAAAAACATTCAGTACTTC
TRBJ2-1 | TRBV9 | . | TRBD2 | CASSLGLAVIPSSYNEQFF | TGTGCCAGCAGCTTGGGACTAGCGGTGATCCCCTCCTCCTACAATGAGCAGTTCTTC
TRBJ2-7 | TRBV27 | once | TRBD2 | CASSIGGTSGLGEQYF | TGTGCCAGCAGTATAGGAGGGACTAGCGGGCTTGGGGAGCAGTACTTC
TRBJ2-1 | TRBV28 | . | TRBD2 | CASSLSPGGVYNEQFF | TGTGCCAGCAGTTTAAGCCCGGGAGGCGTCTACAATGAGCAGTTCTTC
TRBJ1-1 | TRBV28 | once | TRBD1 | CASTWTGGANTEAFF | TGTGCCAGCACCTGGACAGGGGGCGCGAACACTGAAGCTTTCTTT
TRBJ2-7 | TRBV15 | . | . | CATSRGFGGPESVYEQYF | TGTGCCACCAGCAGAGGGTTTGGGGGACCGGAGTCAGTCTACGAGCAGTACTTC
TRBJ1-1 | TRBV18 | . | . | CASSPPMNTEAFF | TGTGCCAGCTCACCACCGATGAACACTGAAGCTTTCTTT
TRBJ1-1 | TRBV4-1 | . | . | CASSQGSGGITEAFF | TGCGCCAGCAGCCAAGGCTCTGGGGGCATCACTGAAGCTTTCTTT
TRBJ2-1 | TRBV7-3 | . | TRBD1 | CASSQIQGNEQFF | TGTGCCAGCAGCCAGATACAGGGGAATGAGCAGTTCTTC
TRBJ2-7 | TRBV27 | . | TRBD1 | CASSPGQGLAEQYF | TGTGCCAGCAGTCCGGGACAGGGGCTCGCCGAGCAGTACTTC
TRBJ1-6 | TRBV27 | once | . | CASSLRPLAYNSPLHF | TGTGCCAGCAGTTTACGGCCCCTCGCTTATAATTCACCCCTCCACTTT
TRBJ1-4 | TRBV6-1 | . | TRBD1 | CASSEIAGTGNEKLFF | TGTGCCAGCAGTGAAATAGCCGGGACAGGGAATGAAAAACTGTTTTTT
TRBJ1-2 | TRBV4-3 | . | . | CASSPQAASLNLYGYTF | TGCGCCAGCAGCCCCCAGGCAGCTAGCCTAAATTTGTATGGCTACACCTTC
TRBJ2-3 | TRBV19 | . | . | CASSRGQGTSVLTQYF | TGTGCCAGTAGTAGGGGGCAGGGGACGAGCGTTCTTACGCAGTATTTT
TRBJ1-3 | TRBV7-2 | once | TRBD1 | CASSSPQGAASGNTIYF | TGTGCCAGCAGCTCCCCCCAGGGGGCTGCTTCTGGAAACACCATATATTTT
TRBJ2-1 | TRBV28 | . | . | CASSGPRLEFF | TGTGCCAGCAGTGGGCCGCGGTTAGAGTTCTTC
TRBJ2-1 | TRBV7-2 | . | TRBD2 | CASSLGPGRGYNEQFF | TGTGCCAGCAGCTTAGGTCCGGGGAGGGGTTACAATGAGCAGTTCTTC
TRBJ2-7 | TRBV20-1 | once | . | CSASVPYEQYF | TGCAGTGCTAGTGTGCCCTACGAGCAGTACTTC
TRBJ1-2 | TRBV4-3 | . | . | CASSQAGSNYGYTF | TGCGCCAGCAGCCAAGCTGGGTCTAACTATGGCTACACCTTC
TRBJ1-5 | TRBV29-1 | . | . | CSVAVGAPNQPQHF | TGCAGCGTTGCGGTGGGGGCCCCCAATCAGCCCCAGCATTTT
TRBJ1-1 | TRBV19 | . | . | CASSKQGGNTEAFF | TGTGCCAGTAGTAAACAGGGCGGGAACACTGAAGCTTTCTTT
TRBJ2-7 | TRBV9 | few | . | CASSVVGGAGEQYF | TGTGCCAGCAGCGTAGTGGGGGGCGCGGGGGAGCAGTACTTC
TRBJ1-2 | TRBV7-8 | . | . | CASSPGITGYTF | TGTGCCAGCAGCCCCGGGATTACTGGCTACACCTTC
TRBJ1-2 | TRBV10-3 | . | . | CAISEGRDVSYGYTF | TGTGCCATCAGTGAGGGCAGGGATGTTAGCTATGGCTACACCTTC
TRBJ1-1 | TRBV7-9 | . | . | CASSSYGLGRTEAFF | TGTGCCAGCAGCTCGTATGGGTTGGGTCGGACTGAAGCTTTCTTT
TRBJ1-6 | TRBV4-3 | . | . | CASSQDWEGISPLHF | TGCGCCAGCAGCCAAGATTGGGAGGGGATTTCACCCCTCCACTTT
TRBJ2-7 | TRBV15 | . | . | CATSTYQNPYEQYF | TGTGCCACCAGCACCTACCAGAACCCCTACGAGCAGTACTTC
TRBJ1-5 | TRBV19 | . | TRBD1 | CATGQGASNQPQHF | TGTGCCACTGGACAGGGCGCGAGCAATCAGCCCCAGCATTTT
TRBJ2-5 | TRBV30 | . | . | CAWSVLGAPGETQYF | TGTGCCTGGAGTGTACTGGGGGCCCCGGGGGAGACCCAGTACTTC
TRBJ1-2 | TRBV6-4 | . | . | CASRVPGLPRNYGYTF | TGTGCCAGCAGGGTTCCGGGACTCCCACGGAACTATGGCTACACCTTC
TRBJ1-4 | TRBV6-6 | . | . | CASSRGQTSPNEKLFF | TGTGCCAGCAGTCGAGGACAAACCTCTCCTAATGAAAAACTGTTTTTT
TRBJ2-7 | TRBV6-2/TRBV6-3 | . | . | CASSYGGGAVLSQYF | TGTGCCAGCAGTTACGGAGGCGGGGCCGTGTTGTCGCAGTACTTC
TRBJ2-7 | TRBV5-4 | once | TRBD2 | CASSLYLGGLSEQYF | TGTGCCAGCAGCTTGTACCTGGGAGGGCTGAGCGAGCAGTACTTC